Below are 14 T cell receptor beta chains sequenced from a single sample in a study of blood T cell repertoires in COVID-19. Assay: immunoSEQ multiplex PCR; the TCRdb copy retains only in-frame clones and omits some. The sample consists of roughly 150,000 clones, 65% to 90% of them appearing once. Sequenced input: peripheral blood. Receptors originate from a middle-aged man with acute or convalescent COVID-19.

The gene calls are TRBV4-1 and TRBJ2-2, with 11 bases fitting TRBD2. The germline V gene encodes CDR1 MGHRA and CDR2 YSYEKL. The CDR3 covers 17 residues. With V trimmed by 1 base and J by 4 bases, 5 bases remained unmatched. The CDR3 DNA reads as TGCGCCAGCAGCCAAGTTAGCGGGAGGGGTGGCACCGGGGAGCTGTTTTTT. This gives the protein CASSQVSGRGGTGELFF.

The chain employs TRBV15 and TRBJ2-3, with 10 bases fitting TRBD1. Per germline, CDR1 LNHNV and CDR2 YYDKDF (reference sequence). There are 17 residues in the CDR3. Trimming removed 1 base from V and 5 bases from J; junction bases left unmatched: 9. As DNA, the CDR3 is TGTGCCACCAGCAGAGTCCAAGGGACAGGGGAGTTAGATACGCAGTATTTT. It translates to CATSRVQGTGELDTQYF.

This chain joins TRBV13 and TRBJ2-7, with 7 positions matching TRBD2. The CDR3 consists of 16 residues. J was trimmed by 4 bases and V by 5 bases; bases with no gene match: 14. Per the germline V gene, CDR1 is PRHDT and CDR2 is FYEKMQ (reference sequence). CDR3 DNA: TGTGCCAGCAGCGAAAGAAGGGGCGGGAGTAGTTACGAGCAGTACTTC. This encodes CASSERRGGSSYEQYF.

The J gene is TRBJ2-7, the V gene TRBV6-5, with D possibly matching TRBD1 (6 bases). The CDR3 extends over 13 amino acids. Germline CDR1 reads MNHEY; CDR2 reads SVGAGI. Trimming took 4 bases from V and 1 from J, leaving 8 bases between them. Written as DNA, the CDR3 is TGTGCCAGCAGTTCGACAGGTTCCTACGAGCAGTACTTC. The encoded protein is CASSSTGSYEQYF.

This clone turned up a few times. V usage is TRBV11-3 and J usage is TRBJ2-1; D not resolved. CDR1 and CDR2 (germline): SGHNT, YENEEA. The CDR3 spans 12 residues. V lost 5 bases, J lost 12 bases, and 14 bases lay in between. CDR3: CASSGEASMQFF. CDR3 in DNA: TGTGCCAGCAGCGGAGAGGCTAGTATGCAGTTCTTC.

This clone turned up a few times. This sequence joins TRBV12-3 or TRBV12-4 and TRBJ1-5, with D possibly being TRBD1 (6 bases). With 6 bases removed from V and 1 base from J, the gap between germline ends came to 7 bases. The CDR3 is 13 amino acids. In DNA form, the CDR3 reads TGTGCCAGCAGGGACAGCAGCAATCAGCCCCAGCATTTT. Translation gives CASRDSSNQPQHF.

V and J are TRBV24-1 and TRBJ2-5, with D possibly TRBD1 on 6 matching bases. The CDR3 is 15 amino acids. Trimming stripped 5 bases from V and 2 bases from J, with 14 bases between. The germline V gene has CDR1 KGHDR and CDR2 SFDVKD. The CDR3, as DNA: TGTGCCACCAGTGGGCCCGAGAGGGGGCAAGAGACCCAGTACTTC. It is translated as CATSGPERGQETQYF.

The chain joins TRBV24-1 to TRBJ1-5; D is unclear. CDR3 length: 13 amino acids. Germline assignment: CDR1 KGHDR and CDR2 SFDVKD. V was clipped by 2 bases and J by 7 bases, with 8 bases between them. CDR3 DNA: TGTGCCACCAGTGATTCCGGTGCCCAGCCCCAGCATTTT. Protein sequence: CATSDSGAQPQHF.

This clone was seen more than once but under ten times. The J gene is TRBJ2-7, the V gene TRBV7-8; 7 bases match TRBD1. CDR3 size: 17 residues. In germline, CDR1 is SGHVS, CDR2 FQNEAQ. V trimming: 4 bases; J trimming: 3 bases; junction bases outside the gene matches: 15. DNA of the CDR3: TGTGCCAGCAGCTGGCAGCCGCCCGGGACAGTAAGCTACGAGCAGTACTTC. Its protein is CASSWQPPGTVSYEQYF.

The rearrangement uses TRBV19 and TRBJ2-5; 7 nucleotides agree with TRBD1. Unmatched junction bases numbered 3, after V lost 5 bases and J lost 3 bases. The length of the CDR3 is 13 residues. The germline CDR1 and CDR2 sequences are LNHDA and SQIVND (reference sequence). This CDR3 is CASSLGQEETQYF. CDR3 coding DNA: TGTGCCAGTAGTTTAGGACAGGAAGAGACCCAGTACTTC.

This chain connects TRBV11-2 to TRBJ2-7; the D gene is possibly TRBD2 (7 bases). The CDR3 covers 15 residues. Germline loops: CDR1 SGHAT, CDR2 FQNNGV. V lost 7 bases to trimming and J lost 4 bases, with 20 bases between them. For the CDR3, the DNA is TGTGCCAGCACCAAAGGGGGGGCTCCACTTTACGAGCAGTACTTC. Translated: CASTKGGAPLYEQYF.

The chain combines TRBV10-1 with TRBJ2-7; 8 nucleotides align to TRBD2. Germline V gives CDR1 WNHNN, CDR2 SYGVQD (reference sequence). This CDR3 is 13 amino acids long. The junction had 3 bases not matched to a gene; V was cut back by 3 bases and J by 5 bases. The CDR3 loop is CASSDGTRNEQYF. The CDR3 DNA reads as TGCGCCAGCAGTGACGGGACTAGGAACGAGCAGTACTTC.

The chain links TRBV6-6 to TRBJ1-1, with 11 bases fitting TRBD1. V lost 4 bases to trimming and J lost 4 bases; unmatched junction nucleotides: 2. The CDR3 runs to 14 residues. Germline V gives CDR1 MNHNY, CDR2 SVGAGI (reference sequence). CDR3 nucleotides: TGTGCCAGCAGTTCGGGACAGGGGGGCACTGAAGCTTTCTTT. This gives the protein CASSSGQGGTEAFF.

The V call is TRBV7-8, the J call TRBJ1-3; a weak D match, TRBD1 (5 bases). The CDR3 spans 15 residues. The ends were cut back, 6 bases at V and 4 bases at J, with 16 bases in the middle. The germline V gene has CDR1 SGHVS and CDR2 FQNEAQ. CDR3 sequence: CASSLVRGMGNTIYF. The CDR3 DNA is TGTGCCAGCAGTCTAGTGCGGGGGATGGGAAACACCATATATTTT.